This TCR beta chain appears in the sequencing data of a study of blood T cells in healthy people across ages. Trimming removed 5 bases at V and 4 bases at J, with 15 bases between. Germline CDR1 and CDR2: MDHEN and SYDVKM. The CDR3 has 16 residues. Study results and limitations: TCR beta diversity, measured per million T cells, fell in a roughly linear way with age. Expanded clonotype changes were possibly confounded by unknown donor CMV status.

In regard to this clonotype: The antigen remains unidentified.

Primed by a sample-barcoded 5' primer and a J-beta primer mix, a second PCR proceeded for roughly 7 to 12 cycles. TCRdb ran MiXCR on the 5' RACE reads and lists one entry per CDR3 protein. The sample records 730,000 or so distinct CDR3 sequences, approximately 40% being singletons. Sequencing was carried out using blood. The sequence was obtained from an older man in good health. This chain joins TRBV28 and TRBJ2-6; D is possibly TRBD1 (6 bases). CDR3 DNA sequence: TGTGCCAGCAGTGGATCACAGGGAACCGGGGCCAACGTCCTGACTTTC. This sequence encodes CASSGSQGTGANVLTF.